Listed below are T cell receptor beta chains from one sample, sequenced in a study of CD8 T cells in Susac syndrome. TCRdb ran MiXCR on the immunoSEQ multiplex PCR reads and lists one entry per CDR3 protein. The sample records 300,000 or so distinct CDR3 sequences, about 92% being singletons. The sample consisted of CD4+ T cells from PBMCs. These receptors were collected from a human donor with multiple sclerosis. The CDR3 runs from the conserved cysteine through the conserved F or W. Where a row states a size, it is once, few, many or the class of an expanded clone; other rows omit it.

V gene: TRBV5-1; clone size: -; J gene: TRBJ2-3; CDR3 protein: CASSYPGLADTDTQYF
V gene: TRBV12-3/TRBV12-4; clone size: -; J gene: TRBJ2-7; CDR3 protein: CASSLSGDAYEQYF
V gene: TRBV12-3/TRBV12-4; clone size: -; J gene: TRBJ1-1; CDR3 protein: CASSSNLNTEAFF
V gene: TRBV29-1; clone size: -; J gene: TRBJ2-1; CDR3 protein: CSVGGAGAREQFF
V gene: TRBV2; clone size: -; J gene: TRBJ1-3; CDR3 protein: CASSEEVGSGNTIYF
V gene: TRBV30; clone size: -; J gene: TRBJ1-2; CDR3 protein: CAWNLLGSSYGYTF
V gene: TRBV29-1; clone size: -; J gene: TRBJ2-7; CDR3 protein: CSITTVSYEQYF
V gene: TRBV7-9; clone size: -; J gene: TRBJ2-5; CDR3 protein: CASSLARASGYQETQYF
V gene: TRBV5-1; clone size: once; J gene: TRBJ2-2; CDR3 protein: CASRASRGTGELFF
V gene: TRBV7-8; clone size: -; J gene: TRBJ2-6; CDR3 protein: CASSDSRTGPGANVLTF
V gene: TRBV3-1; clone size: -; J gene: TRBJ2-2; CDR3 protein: CASSQEVGELFF
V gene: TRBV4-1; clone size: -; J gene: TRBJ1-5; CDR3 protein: CASSHRTVGGQPQHF
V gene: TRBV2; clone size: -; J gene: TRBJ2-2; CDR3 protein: CASSESRNANTGELFF
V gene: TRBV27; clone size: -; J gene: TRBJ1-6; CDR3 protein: CASSPYRDNSPLHF
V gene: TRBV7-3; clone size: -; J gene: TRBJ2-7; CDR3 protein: CASSPLGGGVHEQYF
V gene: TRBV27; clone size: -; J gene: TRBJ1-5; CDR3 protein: CASSPGVYQPQHF